The clone carrying this TCR beta chain occurred many times. Its specificity is not known. TCRdb re-called clones via MiXCR from the PCR reads. The table includes some 36,000 clones, approximately 18% detected once. The V gene lost 1 base and the J gene lost 2 bases, with 10 bases spanning the gap. The CDR3 runs 15 residues. These data originate in a study of metastatic and nonmetastatic thyroid tumors. Study outcomes and limitations: Versus benign nodules, malignant thyroid tumors reportedly had significantly higher TCR beta diversity, in blood and tumor.

Thyroid surgery had not been preceded by any treatment in any patient. The sample comprised blood. The chain links TRBV12-3 or TRBV12-4 to TRBJ2-3; no reliable D call. The sequence derives from a male donor with papillary thyroid cancer or a benign thyroid nodule (not recorded which). Some clones in this sample may be carry-over from other donors' samples. The CDR3 here is CASSLGWGYTDTQYF. The CDR3 nucleotides are TGTGCCAGCAGTTTAGGGTGGGGATACACAGATACGCAGTATTTT.